What follows are 21 T cell receptor beta chains derived from one specimen sequenced in a study of blood T cells in healthy people across ages. The second PCR ran roughly 6 to 11 cycles with a sample-barcoded 5' primer and J-beta primers. TCRdb reanalysed the 5' RACE reads using MiXCR and keeps one entry per CDR3 protein. The table includes about 800,000 distinct CDR3 sequences, about 25% detected once. These data were also reused for a study on T cells of mothers and their children.

The sample consisted of blood. These TCRs come from a boy between 10 and 17 years old in good health.

This clonotype was recorded a few times. The chain has TRBV20-1 and TRBJ1-1; a possible D gene is TRBD1 (5 bases). Looked up from germline, CDR1 is DFQATT and CDR2 is SNEGSKA (reference sequence). The CDR3 is 12 amino acids. Written as DNA, the CDR3 is TGCAGCCCATGGGGACCGGTAAATGAAGCTTTCTTT. It codes for CSPWGPVNEAFF.

In this sample, this clonotype turned up a few times. The V gene is TRBV29-1, the J gene TRBJ1-3; unclear D gene. The CDR3 length is 11 residues. CDR1 and CDR2 (germline): SQVTM, ANQGSEA. The V and J ends lost 7 bases and 8 bases respectively, with 12 bases between them. CDR3 nucleotides: TGCAGCGCTGATCTTGGGTACACCATATATTTT. Protein: CSADLGYTIYF.

This sequence joins TRBV7-9 and TRBJ2-7, with TRBD2 matching 8 bases. The J segment lost 2 bases and the V segment lost 4 bases, leaving 13 bases of the junction unmatched. The germline gives CDR1 SEHNR, CDR2 FQNEAQ (reference sequence). This CDR3 has 17 amino acids. The CDR3 nucleotides read TGTGCCAGCAGCTCTTTCAAAAGCGGGAGCAATACCTACGAGCAGTACTTC. This sequence encodes CASSSFKSGSNTYEQYF.

The chain links TRBV10-3 to TRBJ1-5; D is unclear. Germline V gene lookup returns CDR1 ENHRY and CDR2 SYGVKD. The V gene lost 10 bases and the J gene lost 4 bases, with 11 bases spanning the gap. The CDR3 extends over 12 amino acids. The CDR3 sequence is CATTDGNQPQHF. For the CDR3, the DNA is TGTGCCACGACGGACGGGAATCAGCCCCAGCATTTT.

The gene calls are TRBV20-1 and TRBJ2-1, with 9 positions matching TRBD2. TRBJ2-5 explains the end of the DNA better; the J call may be wrong. The CDR3 loop spans 14 amino acids. Germline CDR1 DFQATT, CDR2 SNEGSKA (reference sequence). DNA of the CDR3: TGCAGTGCTAGTTGGAGCGGGAGGACGGAGACCCAGTACTTC. Amino acid sequence: CSASWSGRTETQYF.

The table lists this clonotype with a few counts. The V gene is TRBV27, the J gene TRBJ2-5; 9 nucleotides align to TRBD2. The DNA end lines up better with TRBJ2-1; the J call may be wrong. The CDR3 totals 15 residues. Germline V gene sequence: CDR1 MNHEY, CDR2 SMNVEV (reference sequence). The CDR3 protein is CASSLAGGQYNEQFF. The CDR3 DNA reads as TGTGCCAGCAGTTTGGCGGGAGGGCAGTACAATGAGCAGTTCTTC.

The rearrangement links TRBV28 to TRBJ2-5, with 8 bases that match TRBD1. Matching the DNA end better, TRBJ2-7 makes the J call doubtful. Looked up from germline, CDR1 is MDHEN and CDR2 is SYDVKM. The CDR3 length is 16 residues. CDR3 nucleotides: TGTGCCAGCAGTTTGACAGGGGCTATGAGCTCCTACGAGCAGTACTTC. Its protein product is CASSLTGAMSSYEQYF.

This clonotype has just a few counts. CDR3 coding DNA: TGCGCCAGCAGTTCTAGCGGTCCCACAGATACGCAGTATTTT. Translating gives CASSSSGPTDTQYF. The chain is built from TRBV5-1 and TRBJ2-3; 7 bases fit TRBD2. The CDR3 is 14 amino acids. V gave up 5 bases and J gave up 2 bases; unmatched junction bases: 5. CDR1 and CDR2 from the germline V gene are SGHRS and YFSETQ.

The V call is TRBV7-6, the J call TRBJ2-7, with unresolved D. Deletions cut 5 bases from V and 7 bases from J, with 21 bases between. Germline values: CDR1 SGHVS, CDR2 FNYEAQ. CDR3 length equals 15 residues. In DNA form, the CDR3 reads TGTGCCAGCAGCCTCGTGCCCAGCGTCAGTCGGGAGCAGTACTTC. Protein product: CASSLVPSVSREQYF.

The rearrangement uses TRBV11-2 and TRBJ2-1; 9 nucleotides align to TRBD1. This CDR3 region has 21 residues. Germline CDR1 reads SGHAT; CDR2 reads FQNNGV. The junction had 20 bases not matched to a gene; V was cut back by 5 bases and J by 0 bases. CDR3 nucleotides: TGTGCCAGCAGCCCATGGGATTGGGGACAGGGATCCCCTATCTCCTACAATGAGCAGTTCTTC. Translating it yields CASSPWDWGQGSPISYNEQFF.

The rearrangement links TRBV7-3 to TRBJ2-5, with TRBD2 identical over 8 bases. CDR3 size: 15 residues. J gave up 5 bases and V 5 bases, and 10 bases lay outside the gene matches. Germline CDR1 SGHTA, CDR2 FQGTGA. The DNA of the CDR3 is TGTGCCAGCAGCATGACCGGGACTAGTCGGGAGACCCAGTACTTC. Protein product: CASSMTGTSRETQYF.

The chain couples TRBV6-5 to TRBJ2-5; D is possibly TRBD1 (6 bases). This CDR3 is built from 15 residues. V was shortened by 0 bases and J by 4 bases, with 12 bases between the two germline ends. CDR1 is MNHEY and CDR2 is SVGAGI in the germline V gene. As DNA, the CDR3 is TGTGCCAGCAGTTACTCAGCAGGGGACCCAGAGACCCAGTACTTC. Amino acid sequence: CASSYSAGDPETQYF.

This clonotype was counted between two and nine times. The V and J genes are TRBV6-2 or TRBV6-3 and TRBJ1-5; TRBD1 is a possible D gene (6 bases). This CDR3 has 14 amino acids. Trimming cost V 6 bases and J 4 bases, with 13 bases left between them. Per germline, CDR1 MNHEY and CDR2 SVGEGT. This chain's CDR3 is CASRPTGTNQPQHF. The CDR3 DNA follows: TGTGCCAGCAGACCTACAGGGACTAATCAGCCCCAGCATTTT.

This clonotype was counted between two and nine times. The rearrangement joins TRBV12-3 or TRBV12-4 to TRBJ2-7; D is unresolved. The CDR3 extends over 14 amino acids. V gave up 7 bases and J gave up 0 bases, with 13 bases separating them. The CDR3 here is CASTPGRNSYEQYF. The CDR3 bases are TGTGCCAGCACCCCCGGGCGGAACTCCTACGAGCAGTACTTC.

The chain has TRBV7-9 and TRBJ1-1, with 12 nucleotides matching TRBD1. The CDR3 covers 16 residues. Germline CDR1 SEHNR, CDR2 FQNEAQ (reference sequence). With V trimmed by 6 bases and J by 7 bases, 12 bases remained unmatched. CDR3 residues: CASRSGTGGYVDEAFF. The CDR3 DNA sequence: TGTGCCAGCAGGTCCGGGACAGGGGGCTATGTGGATGAAGCTTTCTTT.

The rearrangement links TRBV2 to TRBJ2-5, with 8 positions matching TRBD2. Germline-derived CDR1 and CDR2 are SNHLY and FYNNEI. The trim removed 6 bases at V and 5 bases at J, leaving 11 bases unmatched. This CDR3 is built from 15 residues. CDR3 sequence reads: CASSDTSGNGETQYF. The CDR3 DNA is TGTGCCAGCAGCGATACTAGCGGCAATGGGGAGACCCAGTACTTC.

In nucleotides, the CDR3 is TGTGCCAGCAGTTACTCTAGCGGGAGATCCACTGAGACCCAGTACTTC. This sequence encodes CASSYSSGRSTETQYF. The chain uses TRBV6-2 or TRBV6-3 and TRBJ2-5; 9 bases map to TRBD2. The CDR3 runs 16 residues. The J segment lost 5 bases and the V segment lost 0 bases, leaving 7 bases of the junction unmatched. Germline CDR1 reads MNHEY; CDR2 reads SVGEGT.

This clonotype was found a few times. This chain connects TRBV19 to TRBJ2-1; 8 bases match TRBD1. CDR3 length: 12 residues. V shed 10 bases and J 3 bases; nucleotides not matched to a gene: 2. Germline CDR1 reads LNHDA; CDR2 reads SQIVND (reference sequence). Written as DNA, the CDR3 is TGTGCCACCGGACAGGGCTACAATGAGCAGTTCTTC. It codes for CATGQGYNEQFF.

This clonotype has more than one count but fewer than ten. The chain couples TRBV29-1 to TRBJ1-2, with D uncertain. This CDR3 has 14 amino acids. In germline, CDR1 is SQVTM, CDR2 ANQGSEA. Trimming removed 7 bases at V and 6 bases at J, with 21 bases between. The CDR3 protein is CSADGLGSYDGYTF. CDR3 bases: TGCAGCGCGGATGGGCTGGGATCGTACGATGGCTACACCTTC.

The chain carries TRBV28 and TRBJ2-7; D is unresolved. Between the trimmed V and J ends, which lost 5 bases and 2 bases, there was a span of 10 bases. The CDR3 consists of 13 residues. In germline, CDR1 is MDHEN, CDR2 SYDVKM. CDR3 nucleotide sequence: TGTGCCAGCAGTGGGGTGGGGACCTACGAGCAGTACTTC. Its translation: CASSGVGTYEQYF.

This clonotype was counted at least ten times. The chain carries TRBV24-1 and TRBJ2-5; no reliable D call. The CDR3 has 15 amino acids. The germline gives CDR1 KGHDR, CDR2 SFDVKD. V was trimmed by 3 bases and J by 2 bases, leaving 12 bases between them. CDR3 bases: TGTGCCACCAGTGATGCGGTTGGCCCACAAGAGACCCAGTACTTC. Protein: CATSDAVGPQETQYF.